This TCR beta chain was identified in a study of CD8 T cells in Susac syndrome. As for the study in general: Treatment at blood withdrawal was none, corticosteroids, or intravenous immunoglobulin alone in Susac syndrome patients. Study-wide results and caveats: Expansion of clones was not seen in the CD4+ T cell repertoires of Susac syndrome.

Random hexamers were used to reverse transcribe roughly 0.45 to 1 ug of RNA. With immunoSEQ multiplex PCR, TCR beta CDR3 was amplified across 54 Vbeta and 13 Jbeta. Each CDR3 protein is one row after TCRdb ran MiXCR on the immunoSEQ multiplex PCR reads. Among roughly 250,000 distinct CDR3 sequences, 90% to 96% were seen once, and the ten largest hold about 0.095%. The CDR3 runs to 16 residues. V lost 5 bases to trimming and J lost 2 bases; unmatched junction nucleotides: 10. Germline lookup yields CDR1 SGHNT and CDR2 YENEEA. With regard to this clonotype: Its specificity is unknown.

Peripheral blood CD8+ and CD4+ T cells were profiled by TCR beta sequencing. The TCR comes from a human donor with Susac syndrome. Material for sequencing was CD4+ T cells from PBMCs. V is TRBV11-3 and J is TRBJ2-7; 9 bases match TRBD1. The CDR3 sequence is CASSRDLGTGTYEQYF. CDR3 sequence (DNA): TGTGCCAGCAGCCGAGACCTCGGGACAGGGACCTACGAGCAGTACTTC.